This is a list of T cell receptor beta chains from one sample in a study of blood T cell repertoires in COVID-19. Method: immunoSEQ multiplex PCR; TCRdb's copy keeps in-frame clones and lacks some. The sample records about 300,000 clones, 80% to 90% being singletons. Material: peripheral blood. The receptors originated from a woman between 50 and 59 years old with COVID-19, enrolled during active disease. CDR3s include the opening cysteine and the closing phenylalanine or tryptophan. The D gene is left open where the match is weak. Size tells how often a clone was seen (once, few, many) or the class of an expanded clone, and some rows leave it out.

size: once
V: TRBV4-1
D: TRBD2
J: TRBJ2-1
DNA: TGCGCCAGCAGCCAAGATGCGTGGGAGGGACTTAAGGGAGGTGAGCAGTTCTTC
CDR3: CASSQDAWEGLKGGEQFF

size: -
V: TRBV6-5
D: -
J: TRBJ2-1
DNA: TGTGCCAGCAGTCGAAGCGGACTCTACAATGAGCAGTTCTTC
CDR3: CASSRSGLYNEQFF

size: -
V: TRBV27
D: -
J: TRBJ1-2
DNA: TGTGCCAGCAGTCGCGCAGGGCTCGCCCAAAAAAACTATGGCTACACCTTC
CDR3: CASSRAGLAQKNYGYTF

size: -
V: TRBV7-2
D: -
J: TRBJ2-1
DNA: TGTGCCAGCACCCGGGGGGTCGGGACAGGATACAATGAGCAGTTCTTC
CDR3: CASTRGVGTGYNEQFF

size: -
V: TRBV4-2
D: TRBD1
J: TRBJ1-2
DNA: TGTGCCAGCAGCCCGGGGACAGCTAGTTATGGCTACACCTTC
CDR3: CASSPGTASYGYTF

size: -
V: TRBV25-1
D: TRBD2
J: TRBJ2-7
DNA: TGTGCCAGCAGTGAACGTAGACTAGCGGGGTACGAGCAGTACTTC
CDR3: CASSERRLAGYEQYF

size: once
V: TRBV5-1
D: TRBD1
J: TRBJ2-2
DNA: TGCGCCAGCAGCTTGAGTGTAGGGGGCAACACCGGGGAGCTGTTTTTT
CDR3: CASSLSVGGNTGELFF

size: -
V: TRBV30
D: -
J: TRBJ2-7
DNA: TGTGCCTGGAGAGTCACCTTTGGGAGCTCCTACGAGCAGTACTTC
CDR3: CAWRVTFGSSYEQYF

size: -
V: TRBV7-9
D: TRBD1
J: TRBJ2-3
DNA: TGTGCCAGCAGGATGGACAGGGGAAAAGACGCAGATACGCAGTATTTT
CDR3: CASRMDRGKDADTQYF

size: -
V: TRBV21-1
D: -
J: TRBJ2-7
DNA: TGTGCCAGCAGCCGAGCGAACAGGGCGGTGGAGCAGTACTTC
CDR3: CASSRANRAVEQYF

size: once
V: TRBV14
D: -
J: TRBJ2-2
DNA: TGTGCCAGCAGCCAGCAGACAGGATTCACCGGGGAGCTGTTTTTT
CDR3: CASSQQTGFTGELFF

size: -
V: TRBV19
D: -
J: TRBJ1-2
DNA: TGTGCCAGTAGTATAGGAGGGACAAACTATGGCTACACCTTC
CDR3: CASSIGGTNYGYTF

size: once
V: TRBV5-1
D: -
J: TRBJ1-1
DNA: TGCGCCAGCAGCTTTCAGGGGCCTACTGGGGCTCGGGGCACTGAAGCTTTCTTT
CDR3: CASSFQGPTGARGTEAFF

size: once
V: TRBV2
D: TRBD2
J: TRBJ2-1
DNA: TGTGCCAGCGGGACGGCTAGCGGGATTTACAATGAGCAGTTCTTC
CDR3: CASGTASGIYNEQFF

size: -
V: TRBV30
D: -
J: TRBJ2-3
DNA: TGTGCCGGGGGGACAGCAGGTTTTTCCACAGATACGCAGTATTTT
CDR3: CAGGTAGFSTDTQYF

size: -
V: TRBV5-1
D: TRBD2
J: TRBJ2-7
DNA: TGCGCCAGCAGCTTGACGGGACTAGGGCAAATGGCCTACGAGCAGTACTTC
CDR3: CASSLTGLGQMAYEQYF

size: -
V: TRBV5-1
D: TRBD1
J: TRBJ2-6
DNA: TGCGCCAGCAGCAAGGACAGGCCTGGGGCCAACGTCCTGACTTTC
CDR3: CASSKDRPGANVLTF

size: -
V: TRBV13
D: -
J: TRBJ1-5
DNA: TGTGCCAGCAGCTTAGGCAGAGCGGGTCAGCCCCAGCATTTT
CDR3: CASSLGRAGQPQHF

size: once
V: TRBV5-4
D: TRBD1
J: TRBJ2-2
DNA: TGTGCCAGCAGTTCTGGGACAGGGGCGCGGACCGGGGAGCTGTTTTTT
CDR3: CASSSGTGARTGELFF

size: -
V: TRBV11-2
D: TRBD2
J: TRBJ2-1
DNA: TGTGCCAGCAGCTTAGTCACTAGCGGGAGGTCCTACAATGAGCAGTTCTTC
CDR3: CASSLVTSGRSYNEQFF

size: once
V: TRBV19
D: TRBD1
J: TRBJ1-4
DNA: TGTGCCAGTAGTAGGTCGACAGGGGAGGAAAAACTGTTTTTT
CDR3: CASSRSTGEEKLFF

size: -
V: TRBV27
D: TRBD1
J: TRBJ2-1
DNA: TGTGCCAGCATCCCACACGGGACAGGGGGCAATGAGCAGTTCTTC
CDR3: CASIPHGTGGNEQFF

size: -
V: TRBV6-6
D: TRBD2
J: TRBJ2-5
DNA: TGTGCCAGCAGTAAGACTAGCGGGAGCCCCCAAGAGACCCAGTACTTC
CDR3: CASSKTSGSPQETQYF

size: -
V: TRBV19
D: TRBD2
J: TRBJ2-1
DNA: TGTGCCACCAAGGTTCGGGGGGAAGGTTTAATCGATGAGCAGTTCTTC
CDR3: CATKVRGEGLIDEQFF

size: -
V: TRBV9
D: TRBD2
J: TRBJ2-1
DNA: TGTGCCAGCACCGGACTAGCGGGAGCAGAGCAGTTCTTC
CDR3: CASTGLAGAEQFF

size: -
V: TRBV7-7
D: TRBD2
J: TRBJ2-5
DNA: TGTGCCAGCAGTACCGGACTAGCGAAAGAGACCCAGTACTTC
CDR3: CASSTGLAKETQYF

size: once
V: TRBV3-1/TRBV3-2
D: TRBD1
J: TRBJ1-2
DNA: TGTGCCAGCAGCCAGCCGGGACAGACCTATGGCTACACCTTC
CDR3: CASSQPGQTYGYTF

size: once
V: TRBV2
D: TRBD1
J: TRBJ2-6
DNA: TGTGCCAGCAGTGAATTGACAGGGGTTGGGGCCAACGTCCTGACTTTC
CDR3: CASSELTGVGANVLTF

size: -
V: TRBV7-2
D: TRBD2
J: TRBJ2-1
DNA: TGTGCCAGCAGCTTAGACGGGACTAGCGGGAGTTATGAGCAGTTCTTC
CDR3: CASSLDGTSGSYEQFF

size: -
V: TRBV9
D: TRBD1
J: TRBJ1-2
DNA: TGTGCCAGCAGCGTAGGGGAGGGACAGGGGATGGCTGGCTACACCTTC
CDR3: CASSVGEGQGMAGYTF

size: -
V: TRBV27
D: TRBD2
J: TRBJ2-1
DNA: TGTGCCAGCAGTTTCTTTCAGCTAGCGGGAGGTAATGAGCAGTTCTTC
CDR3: CASSFFQLAGGNEQFF

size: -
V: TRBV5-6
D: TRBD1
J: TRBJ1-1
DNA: TGTGCCAGCAGCCCCGGGACAGGGTGGGGCACTGAAGCTTTCTTT
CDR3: CASSPGTGWGTEAFF

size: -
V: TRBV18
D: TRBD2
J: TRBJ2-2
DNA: TGTGCCAGCTCACCACCCCAAGCGGGAGGGCCAACCGGGGAGCTGTTTTTT
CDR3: CASSPPQAGGPTGELFF

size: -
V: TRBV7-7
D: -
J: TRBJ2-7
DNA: TGTGCCAGCAGTCCCACCCAGGATACCTACGAGCAGTACTTC
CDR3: CASSPTQDTYEQYF

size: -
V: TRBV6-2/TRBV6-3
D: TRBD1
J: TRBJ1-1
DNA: TGTGCCAGCAGTTGGTCCGGGACAGGGAACACTGAAGCTTTCTTT
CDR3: CASSWSGTGNTEAFF

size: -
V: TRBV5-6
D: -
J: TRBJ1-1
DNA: TGTGCCGGGGGAGACAGGAGAATGAACACTGAAGCTTTCTTT
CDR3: CAGGDRRMNTEAFF

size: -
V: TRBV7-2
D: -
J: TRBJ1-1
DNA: TGTGCCAGCAGCTCTCACATGAACACTGAAGCTTTCTTT
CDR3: CASSSHMNTEAFF

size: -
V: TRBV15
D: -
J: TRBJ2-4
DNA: TGTGCCACCAGCGAGGTTACGAACATTCAGTACTTC
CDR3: CATSEVTNIQYF

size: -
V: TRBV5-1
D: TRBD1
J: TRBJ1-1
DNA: TGCGCCAGCAGCCCGGGACAGTGGACTGAAGCTTTCTTT
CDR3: CASSPGQWTEAFF

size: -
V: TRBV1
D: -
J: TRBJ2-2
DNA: TGCACCAGCAGCCACCTGATGGCGATTTGGGCCACCGGGGAGCTGTTTTTT
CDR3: CTSSHLMAIWATGELFF

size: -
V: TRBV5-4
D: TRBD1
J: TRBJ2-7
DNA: TGTGCCAGCAGCGCCGGGACAGGGGGGTTGTACGAGCAGTACTTC
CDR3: CASSAGTGGLYEQYF

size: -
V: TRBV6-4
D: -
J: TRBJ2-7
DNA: TGTGCCAGCAGTCCTCCCCGAGGGCCCAGCTCCTACGAGCAGTACTTC
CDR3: CASSPPRGPSSYEQYF